The 20 T cell receptor beta chains below were found in one sample sequenced in a study of vaccination and CD4 T cells after COVID-19. For these receptors, no antigen is known. The treatment was: approximately nine-day PBMC culture with coronavirus spike peptide pools or control peptides (ViraFEST assay). An Oncomine TCR Beta short-read assay was used to sequence the DNA from cultured CD4+ T cells. TCRdb reprocessed the PCR reads via MiXCR and lists one record per CDR3 protein. The data show about 20,000 distinct CDR3 sequences, 43% seen once. Source: CD4+ T cells from blood, cultured in vitro, taken after SARS-CoV-2 vaccination. The origin of the receptors is a human donor who had recovered from COVID-19.

This chain links TRBV6-1 with TRBJ2-2; TRBD1 might be the D (6 bases). The V end was cut by 7 bases, the J end by 1 base, with 19 bases between. CDR3 size: 17 residues. Per the germline V gene, CDR1 is MNHNS and CDR2 is SASEGT. CDR3 amino acids: CASTPVKQGLNTGELFF. DNA for the CDR3: TGTGCCAGCACTCCAGTGAAGCAGGGGTTGAACACCGGGGAGCTGTTTTTT.

This clonotype was detected only a few times. V gene TRBV6-2 or TRBV6-3 combines with J gene TRBJ1-2; possible D gene TRBD1, 5 bases. There are 11 residues in the CDR3. Germline assignment: CDR1 MNHEY and CDR2 SVGEGT. The germline V and J ends were trimmed by 8 bases and 4 bases, with 8 bases remaining between them. CDR3: CASGGSYGYTF. In DNA form, the CDR3 reads TGTGCCAGCGGGGGTAGCTATGGCTACACCTTC.

This clonotype has a handful of counts. The chain couples TRBV20-1 to TRBJ1-1, with D maybe TRBD1 (5 bases). Looked up from germline, CDR1 is DFQATT and CDR2 is SNEGSKA (reference sequence). Trimming pared 4 bases from V and 0 bases from J, leaving 18 bases between. This CDR3 spans 16 amino acids. The DNA for the CDR3 is TGCAGTGCTATTCAAGAAACAGGTGCCATGAACACTGAAGCTTTCTTT. This codes for CSAIQETGAMNTEAFF.

The V gene is TRBV21-1, the J gene TRBJ2-7. TRBV21-1 is given as a pseudogene. The CDR3 spans 17 residues. CDR3 in DNA: TGTGCCAGCAGCAAAGGGCGAAGTTTACTGAGCTCCTACGAGCAGTACTTC. This gives the protein CASSKGRSLLSSYEQYF.

The chain recombines TRBV20-1 with TRBJ2-1, with TRBD2 matching over 13 bases. The germline gives CDR1 DFQATT, CDR2 SNEGSKA (reference sequence). With V trimmed by 5 bases and J by 10 bases, 14 bases remained unmatched. This CDR3 region has 16 residues. The CDR3 reads CSARPRTSGRIGEQFF. CDR3 DNA sequence: TGCAGTGCTCGGCCCCGGACTAGCGGGAGAATCGGCGAGCAGTTCTTC.

This clonotype showed up just a few times. The V gene is TRBV27, the J gene TRBJ1-6; D gene uncertain. The germline V and J ends were trimmed by 3 bases and 6 bases, with 9 bases remaining between them. There are 14 residues in the CDR3. Germline CDR1 MNHEY, CDR2 SMNVEV (reference sequence). CDR3 protein: CASSLLVGNSPLHF. The CDR3 DNA reads TGTGCCAGCAGTTTGCTGGTAGGTAATTCACCCCTCCACTTT.

This sequence joins TRBV4-1 and TRBJ1-3; 7 bases are a match to TRBD1. V lost 3 bases to trimming and J lost 6 bases; unmatched junction nucleotides: 5. The germline gives CDR1 MGHRA, CDR2 YSYEKL. This CDR3 region has 14 residues. The CDR3 nucleotides are TGCGCCAGCAGCCACCCAGGGGGGGAAAACACCATATATTTT. Amino acid sequence: CASSHPGGENTIYF.

This rearrangement joins TRBV20-1 to TRBJ1-1, with a weak D call TRBD1 (5 bases). Trimming cost V 7 bases and J 8 bases, with 26 bases left between them. The CDR3 has 15 amino acids. CDR1 is DFQATT and CDR2 is SNEGSKA in the germline V gene (reference sequence). The CDR3 sequence is CSGSPTGTPTAEAFF. The DNA of the CDR3 is TGCAGTGGGTCTCCAACCGGGACGCCGACTGCCGAAGCTTTCTTT.

The chain uses TRBV4-2 and TRBJ2-1; D uncertain. Germline V CDR1 and CDR2: LGHNA, YNFKEQ. There are 15 residues in the CDR3. The ends were cut back, 0 bases at V and 10 bases at J, with 16 bases in the middle. Here the CDR3 reads CASSQDTNDKKEQFF. The CDR3 DNA follows: TGTGCCAGCAGCCAAGATACGAACGACAAGAAGGAGCAGTTCTTC.

With respect to this clonotype: An end of the junction differs from the germline gene, which may be a read error. The chain couples TRBV19 to TRBJ2-5; TRBD1 agrees at 12 bases. Looked up from germline, CDR1 is LNHDA and CDR2 is SQIVND (reference sequence). CDR3 length equals 14 residues. CDR3 sequence reads: CACSTGTGGKTQYF. For the CDR3, the DNA is TGTGCCTGTAGTACCGGGACAGGGGGCAAGACCCAGTACTTC. The variable domain in full, with the rest retrieved from reference TRBV19 and TRBJ2-5, is DGGITQSPKYLFRKEGQNVTLSCEQNLNHDAMYWYRQDPGQGLRLIYYSQIVNDFQKGDIAEGYSVSREKKESFPLTVTSAQKNPTAFYLCACSTGTGGKTQYFGPGTRLLVL.

This clonotype was detected only a few times. V usage is TRBV11-1 and J usage is TRBJ2-7, with TRBD2 identical over 9 bases. Germline CDR1 is SGHAT and CDR2 is FQDESV (reference sequence). V trimming: 5 bases; J trimming: 5 bases; junction bases outside the gene matches: 7. This CDR3 region has 14 residues. The CDR3 DNA reads TGTGCCAGCAGCGTTAGCGGGAGATCGGACGAGCAGTACTTC. Its translation: CASSVSGRSDEQYF.

This clonotype was detected a few times. The chain recombines TRBV6-1 with TRBJ2-2, with 9 bases that match TRBD1. Germline trimming cut 7 bases from V and 6 bases from J; bases unmatched to any gene: 6. The CDR3 covers 14 residues. Germline-derived CDR1 and CDR2 are MNHNS and SASEGT. CDR3 sequence (DNA): TGTGCCAGCAAGGGTAGGACAGGGGCCGGGGAGCTGTTTTTT. Amino acid sequence: CASKGRTGAGELFF.

The chain is built from TRBV7-8 and TRBJ2-5; 12 bases fit TRBD2. The CDR3 contains 16 residues. CDR1 is SGHVS, CDR2 FQNEAQ, per germline. J lost 5 bases, V lost 5 bases, and 9 bases had no gene match. CDR3 residues: CASSPLAGGPQETQYF. The DNA of the CDR3 is TGTGCCAGCAGCCCTCTAGCGGGAGGGCCTCAGGAGACCCAGTACTTC.

The chain links TRBV20-1 to TRBJ2-7; D ambiguous. The CDR3 extends over 17 amino acids. CDR1 and CDR2 (germline): DFQATT, SNEGSKA (reference sequence). V was cut by 1 base and J by 6 bases, with 25 bases left in between. The CDR3 DNA reads as TGCAGTGCTAGAGCTTTTGGACCCGGCCCCCAAACCGGCGAGCAGTACTTC. Its protein is CSARAFGPGPQTGEQYF.

The chain is built from TRBV11-2 and TRBJ2-7, with TRBD2 matching 13 bases. V trimming: 4 bases; J trimming: 0 bases; junction bases outside the gene matches: 3. Germline CDR1 and CDR2: SGHAT and FQNNGV. CDR3 length equals 16 residues. The CDR3: CASSWGLAGSSYEQYF. The DNA for the CDR3 is TGTGCCAGCAGCTGGGGACTAGCGGGAAGCTCCTACGAGCAGTACTTC. Variable domain in full (rest from reference TRBV11-2 and TRBJ2-7): EAGVAQSPRYKIIEKRQSVAFWCNPISGHATLYWYQQILGQGPKLLIQFQNNGVVDDSQLPKDRFSAERLKGVDSTLKIQPAKLEDSAVYLCASSWGLAGSSYEQYFGPGTRLTVT.

V gene TRBV2 combines with J gene TRBJ1-1, with TRBD1 matching 12 bases. The CDR3 runs to 18 residues. Unmatched junction bases numbered 12, after V lost 6 bases and J lost 1 base. Germline CDR1 and CDR2: SNHLY and FYNNEI. The CDR3 region is CASRGDGTGGGQNTEAFF. As DNA, the CDR3 is TGTGCCAGCAGAGGAGACGGGACAGGGGGCGGTCAGAACACTGAAGCTTTCTTT.

The chain recombines TRBV2 with TRBJ2-5; 9 nucleotides align to TRBD2. The CDR3 length is 17 residues. Looked up from germline, CDR1 is SNHLY and CDR2 is FYNNEI. J gave up 5 bases and V 7 bases, and 17 bases lay outside the gene matches. The CDR3 loop is CASIPSKGRGGLETQYF. In DNA form, the CDR3 reads TGTGCCAGCATACCCTCCAAGGGGCGGGGGGGCCTGGAGACCCAGTACTTC.

V and J are TRBV6-2 or TRBV6-3 and TRBJ2-5; D remains unclear. The CDR3 loop spans 13 amino acids. Trimming took off 5 bases at V and 4 bases at J, with 11 bases between the two ends. The germline V gene has CDR1 MNHEY and CDR2 SVGEGT. As DNA, the CDR3 is TGTGCCAGCAGTCCCCAGACCGTAGAGACCCAGTACTTC. Translation: CASSPQTVETQYF.

This clonotype was detected a few times. This sequence joins TRBV6-2 or TRBV6-3 and TRBJ1-5; D gene ambiguous. CDR1 is MNHEY and CDR2 is SVGEGT in the germline V gene. The ends were cut back, 5 bases at V and 6 bases at J, with 17 bases in the middle. The CDR3 loop spans 15 amino acids. Here the CDR3 reads CASSPRALSLQPQHF. CDR3 DNA: TGTGCCAGCAGTCCCCGGGCCCTCTCACTTCAGCCCCAGCATTTT.

This clonotype has only a few counts. The chain links TRBV4-1 to TRBJ1-5; 7 bases map to TRBD1. The CDR3 has 15 residues. V lost 0 bases and J lost 5; bases outside the gene matches: 4. Germline loops: CDR1 MGHRA, CDR2 YSYEKL. This CDR3 reads CASSQEVTGDQPQHF. The CDR3 nucleotides read TGCGCCAGCAGCCAAGAAGTTACAGGGGATCAGCCCCAGCATTTT.